Listed below are T cell receptor beta chains from one sample, sequenced in a study of shared clonotypes between healthy human individuals. The data were produced by immunoSEQ multiplex PCR, yet TCRdb's version contains in-frame clones alone and is incomplete. The sample records some 2 million clones, approximately 95% being singletons. Sequencing used naive CD4+ T cells sorted from blood. The receptors originated from a young man in good health. The CDR3 runs from the conserved cysteine through the conserved F or W. A D gene is named only where the DNA matches it firmly. Clone size appears in some rows only: once, few, many, or a class for an expanded clone.

TRBJ2-7 | . | TRBV6-5 | . | CASSYGPSAPYEQYF | TGTGCCAGCAGTTACGGTCCGTCAGCTCCCTACGAGCAGTACTTC
TRBJ2-3 | . | TRBV18 | TRBD2 | CASSLTSGGAPDTQYF | TGTGCCAGCTCGTTAACTAGCGGGGGGGCACCAGATACGCAGTATTTT
TRBJ2-3 | . | TRBV19 | . | CASSIETSRPQYF | TGTGCCAGTAGTATCGAGACTAGTAGGCCGCAGTATTTT
TRBJ2-7 | . | TRBV4-3 | . | CASSQVCPLQGTYEQYF | TGCGCCAGCAGCCAAGTTTGTCCCCTGCAGGGGACCTACGAGCAGTACTTC
TRBJ1-1 | once | TRBV5-5 | . | CASSQLTTPEAFF | TGTGCCAGCAGCCAGCTCACTACCCCCGAAGCTTTCTTT
TRBJ1-4 | . | TRBV11-2 | . | CASSPNSATNEKLFF | TGTGCCAGCAGCCCAAACTCGGCAACTAATGAAAAACTGTTTTTT
TRBJ2-7 | . | TRBV18 | . | CASSPALGRGTYEQYF | TGTGCCAGCTCACCTGCGCTTGGTCGAGGCACCTACGAGCAGTACTTC
TRBJ2-3 | . | TRBV9 | . | CASGNPSTDTQYF | TGTGCCAGCGGGAACCCCTCCACAGATACGCAGTATTTT
TRBJ2-5 | . | TRBV7-8 | . | CASNDRPQETQYF | TGTGCCAGCAACGACAGACCTCAAGAGACCCAGTACTTC
TRBJ2-1 | . | TRBV4-1 | . | CASSRLPIAAYNEQFF | TGCGCCAGCAGCCGGTTGCCTATAGCGGCGTACAATGAGCAGTTCTTC
TRBJ2-3 | once | TRBV4-1 | . | CASSQETRGGLTDTQYF | TGCGCCAGCAGCCAAGAAACGAGGGGGGGTCTCACAGATACGCAGTATTTT
TRBJ2-7 | . | TRBV18 | TRBD1 | CASSPWTGQGEQYF | TGTGCCAGCTCACCTTGGACAGGCCAAGGCGAGCAGTACTTC
TRBJ1-1 | . | TRBV5-6 | . | CASSRRATGVNTEAFF | TGTGCCAGCAGCAGAAGAGCGACAGGCGTGAACACTGAAGCTTTCTTT
TRBJ1-6 | . | TRBV5-1 | TRBD1 | CASSSGQGAVESPLHF | TGCGCCAGCAGCTCGGGACAGGGGGCGGTGGAATCACCCCTCCACTTT
TRBJ1-3 | few | TRBV5-5 | . | CASREPGNTIYF | TGTGCCAGCCGGGAACCTGGAAACACCATATATTTT
TRBJ2-7 | . | TRBV2 | . | CASSERATSSYEQYF | TGTGCCAGCAGTGAACGGGCGACCAGCTCCTACGAGCAGTACTTC
TRBJ2-4 | . | TRBV6-1 | TRBD1 | CASSSWTGKNIQYF | TGTGCCAGCAGTTCCTGGACAGGGAAAAACATTCAGTACTTC
TRBJ2-3 | . | TRBV6-1 | TRBD2 | CASSEARLASTDTQYF | TGTGCCAGCAGTGAAGCGCGACTAGCCAGCACAGATACGCAGTATTTT
TRBJ1-1 | . | TRBV7-2 | TRBD1 | CASSPRTGPAFF | TGTGCCAGCAGCCCCCGGACAGGGCCAGCTTTCTTT
TRBJ2-2 | . | TRBV9 | . | CASSVRQGPNTGELFF | TGTGCCAGCAGCGTTAGGCAGGGCCCGAACACCGGGGAGCTGTTTTTT
TRBJ1-2 | . | TRBV18 | . | CASSPYGGDYGYTF | TGTGCCAGCTCACCATACGGGGGAGACTATGGCTACACCTTC
TRBJ1-2 | . | TRBV4-1 | . | CASSQDHPGPKNTF | TGCGCCAGCAGCCAAGATCATCCGGGGCCGAAGAACACCTTC
TRBJ1-6 | once | TRBV11-2 | . | CASSPQQGLGSPLHF | TGTGCCAGCAGCCCTCAGCAGGGTTTAGGCTCACCCCTCCACTTT
TRBJ2-2 | . | TRBV6-6 | . | CASSYTANTGELFF | TGTGCCAGCAGTTATACAGCGAACACCGGGGAGCTGTTTTTT
TRBJ2-7 | . | TRBV28 | . | CASRAGTPSYEQYF | TGTGCCAGCAGGGCCGGGACACCCTCCTACGAGCAGTACTTC
TRBJ2-5 | . | TRBV4-2 | TRBD2 | CASSQETSGVRPQYF | TGTGCCAGCAGCCAAGAAACTAGCGGGGTTCGGCCCCAGTACTTC
TRBJ2-5 | . | TRBV10-2 | TRBD2 | CASSRTSGKSLPATQYF | TGCGCCAGCAGTCGGACTAGCGGGAAATCCCTTCCGGCGACCCAGTACTTC
TRBJ2-5 | few | TRBV6-6 | . | CASSPQETQYF | TGTGCCAGCAGTCCGCAAGAGACCCAGTACTTC